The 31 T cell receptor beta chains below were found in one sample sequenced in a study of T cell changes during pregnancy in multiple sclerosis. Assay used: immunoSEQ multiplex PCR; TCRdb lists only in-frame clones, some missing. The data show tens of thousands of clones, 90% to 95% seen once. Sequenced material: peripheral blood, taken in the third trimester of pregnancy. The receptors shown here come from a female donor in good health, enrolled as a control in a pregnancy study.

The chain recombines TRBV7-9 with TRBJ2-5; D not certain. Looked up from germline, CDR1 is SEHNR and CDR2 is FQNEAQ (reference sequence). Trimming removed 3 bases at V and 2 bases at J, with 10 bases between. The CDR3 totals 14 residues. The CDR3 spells CASSLQLGQETQYF. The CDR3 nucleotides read TGTGCCAGCAGCTTGCAGCTAGGACAAGAGACCCAGTACTTC. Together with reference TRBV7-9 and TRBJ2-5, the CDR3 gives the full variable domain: DTGVSQNPRHKITKRGQNVTFRCDPISEHNRLYWYRQTLGQGPEFLTYFQNEAQLEKSRLLSDRFSAERPKGSFSTLEIQRTEQGDSAMYLCASSLQLGQETQYFGPGTRLLVL.

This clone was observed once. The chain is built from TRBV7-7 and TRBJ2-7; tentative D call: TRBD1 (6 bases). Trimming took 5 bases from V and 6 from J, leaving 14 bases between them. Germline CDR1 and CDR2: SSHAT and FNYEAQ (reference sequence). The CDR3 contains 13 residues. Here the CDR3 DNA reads TGTGCCAGCAGCCGTGACAGGTTCGGCGAGCAGTACTTC. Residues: CASSRDRFGEQYF. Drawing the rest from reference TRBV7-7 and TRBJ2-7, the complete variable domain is GAGVSQSPRYKVTKRGQDVTLRCDPISSHATLYWYQQALGQGPEFLTYFNYEAQPDKSGLPSDRFSAERPEGSISTLTIQRTEQRDSAMYRCASSRDRFGEQYFGPGTRLTVT.

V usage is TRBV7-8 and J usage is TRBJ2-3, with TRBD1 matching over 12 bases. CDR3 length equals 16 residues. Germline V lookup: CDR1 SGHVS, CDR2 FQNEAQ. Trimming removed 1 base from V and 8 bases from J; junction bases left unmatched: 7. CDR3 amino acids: CASSLGDRGLGGTQYF. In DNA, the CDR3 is TGTGCCAGCAGCTTAGGGGACAGGGGGCTCGGTGGTACGCAGTATTTT.

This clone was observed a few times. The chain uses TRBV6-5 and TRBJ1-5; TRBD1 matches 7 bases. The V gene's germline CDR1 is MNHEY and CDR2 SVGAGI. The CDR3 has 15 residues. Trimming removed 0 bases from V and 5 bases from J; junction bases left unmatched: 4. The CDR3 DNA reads TGTGCCAGCAGTTACTCCAGACAGGGCCATCAGCCCCAGCATTTT. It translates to CASSYSRQGHQPQHF.

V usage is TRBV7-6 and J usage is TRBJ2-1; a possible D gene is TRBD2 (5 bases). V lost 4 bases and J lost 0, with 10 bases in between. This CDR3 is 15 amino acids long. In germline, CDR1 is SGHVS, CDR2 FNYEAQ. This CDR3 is CASSSVGSSYNEQFF. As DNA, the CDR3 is TGTGCCAGCAGCTCGGTTGGGAGCTCCTACAATGAGCAGTTCTTC.

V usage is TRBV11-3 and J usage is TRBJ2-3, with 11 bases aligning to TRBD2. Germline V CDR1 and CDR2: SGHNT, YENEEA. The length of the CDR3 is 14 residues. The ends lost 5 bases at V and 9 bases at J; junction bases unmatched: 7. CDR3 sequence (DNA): TGTGCCAGCAGCATTAGCGGGGGGGCTCAGACGCAGTATTTT. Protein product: CASSISGGAQTQYF.

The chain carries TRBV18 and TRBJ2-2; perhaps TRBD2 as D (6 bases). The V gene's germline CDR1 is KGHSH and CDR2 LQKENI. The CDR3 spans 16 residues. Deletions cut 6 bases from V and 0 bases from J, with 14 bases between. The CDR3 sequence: CASSPPRGTNTGELFF. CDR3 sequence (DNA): TGTGCCAGCTCCCCTCCGCGGGGTACGAACACCGGGGAGCTGTTTTTT.

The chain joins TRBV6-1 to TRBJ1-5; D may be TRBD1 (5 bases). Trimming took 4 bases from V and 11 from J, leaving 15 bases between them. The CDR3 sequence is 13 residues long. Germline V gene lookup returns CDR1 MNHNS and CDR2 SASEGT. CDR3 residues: CASSGNPGGTQHF. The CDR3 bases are TGTGCCAGCAGTGGGAATCCTGGGGGGACCCAGCATTTT.

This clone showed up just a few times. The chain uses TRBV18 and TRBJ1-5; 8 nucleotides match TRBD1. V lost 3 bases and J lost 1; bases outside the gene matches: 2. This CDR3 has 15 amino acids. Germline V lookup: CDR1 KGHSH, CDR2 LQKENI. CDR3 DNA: TGTGCCAGCTCACCTGGACAGGGAAGCAATCAGCCCCAGCATTTT. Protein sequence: CASSPGQGSNQPQHF.

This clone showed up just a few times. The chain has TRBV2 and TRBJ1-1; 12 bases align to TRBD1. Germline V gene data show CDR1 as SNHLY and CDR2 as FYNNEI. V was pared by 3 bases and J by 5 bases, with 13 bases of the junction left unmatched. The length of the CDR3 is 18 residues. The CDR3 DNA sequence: TGTGCCAGCAGTGAGGGATGGGGACAGGGGGCGAGGGGTACTGAAGCTTTCTTT. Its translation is CASSEGWGQGARGTEAFF.

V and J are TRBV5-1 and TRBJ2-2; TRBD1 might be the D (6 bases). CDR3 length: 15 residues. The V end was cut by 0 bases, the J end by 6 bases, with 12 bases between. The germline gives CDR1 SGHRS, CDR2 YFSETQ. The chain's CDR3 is CASSLGFTGSGELFF. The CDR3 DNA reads TGCGCCAGCAGCTTGGGGTTCACAGGGTCCGGGGAGCTGTTTTTT.

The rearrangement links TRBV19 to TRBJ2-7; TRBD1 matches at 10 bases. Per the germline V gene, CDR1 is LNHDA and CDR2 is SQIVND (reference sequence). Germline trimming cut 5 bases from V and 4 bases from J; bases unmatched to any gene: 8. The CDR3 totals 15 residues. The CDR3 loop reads CASSASGTGEYEQYF. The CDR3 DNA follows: TGTGCCAGTAGTGCGTCCGGGACAGGGGAATACGAGCAGTACTTC.

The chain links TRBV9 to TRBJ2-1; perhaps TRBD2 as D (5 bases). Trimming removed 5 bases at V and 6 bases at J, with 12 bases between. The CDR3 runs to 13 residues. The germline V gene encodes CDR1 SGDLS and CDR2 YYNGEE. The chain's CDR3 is CASRRPGSNEQFF. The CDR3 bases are TGTGCCAGCAGGAGACCGGGGTCCAATGAGCAGTTCTTC.

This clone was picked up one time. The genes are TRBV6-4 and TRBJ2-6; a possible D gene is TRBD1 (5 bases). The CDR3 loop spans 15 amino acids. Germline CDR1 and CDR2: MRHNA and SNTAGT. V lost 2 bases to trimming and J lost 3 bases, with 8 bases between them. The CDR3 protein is CASSDTDSGANVLTF. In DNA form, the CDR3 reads TGTGCCAGCAGTGACACAGACAGTGGGGCCAACGTCCTGACTTTC.

The CDR3 here is CASSKGVTGAAGYTF. CDR3 DNA: TGTGCCAGCAGCAAAGGCGTTACAGGGGCGGCTGGCTACACCTTC. V is TRBV21-1 and J is TRBJ1-2; the tabulated D call, TRBD1, remains unverified against the DNA. TRBV21-1 is deemed a pseudogene. The CDR3 totals 15 residues.

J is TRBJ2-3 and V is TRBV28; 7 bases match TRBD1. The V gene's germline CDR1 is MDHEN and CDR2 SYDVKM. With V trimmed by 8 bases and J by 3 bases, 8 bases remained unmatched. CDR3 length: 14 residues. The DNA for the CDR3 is TGTGCCAGCGACGAGGGCAGGGGGACAGATACGCAGTATTTT. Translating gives CASDEGRGTDTQYF.

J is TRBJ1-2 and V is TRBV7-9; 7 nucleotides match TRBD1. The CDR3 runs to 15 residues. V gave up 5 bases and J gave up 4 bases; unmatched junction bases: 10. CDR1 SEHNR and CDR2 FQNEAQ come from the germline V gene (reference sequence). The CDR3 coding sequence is TGTGCCAGCAGCCACGGCGACAGGGTGGGCTATGGCTACACCTTC. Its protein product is CASSHGDRVGYGYTF.

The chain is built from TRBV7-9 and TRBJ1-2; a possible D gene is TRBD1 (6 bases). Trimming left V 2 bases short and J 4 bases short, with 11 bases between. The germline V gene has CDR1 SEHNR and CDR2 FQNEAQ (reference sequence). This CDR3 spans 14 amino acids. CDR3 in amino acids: CASSLLQGGYGYTF. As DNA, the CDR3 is TGTGCCAGCAGCTTACTACAGGGTGGCTATGGCTACACCTTC.

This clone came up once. CDR3 sequence reads: CASSPPWEGTTEAFF. The DNA of the CDR3 is TGTGCCAGCTCACCACCCTGGGAGGGGACGACTGAAGCTTTCTTT. The V gene is TRBV18, the J gene TRBJ1-1; D might be TRBD1 (5 bases). The CDR3 is made up of 15 amino acids. Germline-derived CDR1 and CDR2 are KGHSH and LQKENI. V gave up 0 bases and J gave up 5 bases, with 13 bases separating them.

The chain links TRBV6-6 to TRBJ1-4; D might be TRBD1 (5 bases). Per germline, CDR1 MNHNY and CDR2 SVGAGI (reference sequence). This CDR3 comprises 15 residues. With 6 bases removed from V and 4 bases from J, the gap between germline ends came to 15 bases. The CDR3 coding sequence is TGTGCCAGCAGGAACTTAGGGGCGGTTAATGAAAAACTGTTTTTT. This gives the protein CASRNLGAVNEKLFF.

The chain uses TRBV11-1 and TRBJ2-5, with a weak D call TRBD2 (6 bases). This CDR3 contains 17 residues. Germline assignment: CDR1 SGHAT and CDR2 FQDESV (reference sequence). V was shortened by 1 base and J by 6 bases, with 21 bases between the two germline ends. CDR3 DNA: TGTGCCAGCAGCTTAGGGAGGGGCGGAGGGGCTCGCAAGACCCAGTACTTC. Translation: CASSLGRGGGARKTQYF.

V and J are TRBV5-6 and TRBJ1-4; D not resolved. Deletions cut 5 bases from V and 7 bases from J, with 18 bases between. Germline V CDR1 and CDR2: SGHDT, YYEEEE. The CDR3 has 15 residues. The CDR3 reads CASRGPFGSSEKLFF. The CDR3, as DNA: TGTGCCAGCAGGGGCCCCTTTGGGAGCAGTGAAAAACTGTTTTTT.

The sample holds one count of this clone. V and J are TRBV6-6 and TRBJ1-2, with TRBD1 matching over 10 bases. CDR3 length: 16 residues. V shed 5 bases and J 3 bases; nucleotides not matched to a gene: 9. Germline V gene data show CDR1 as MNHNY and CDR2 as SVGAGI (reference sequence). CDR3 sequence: CASSATGTGDHYGYTF. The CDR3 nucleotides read TGTGCCAGCAGTGCCACCGGGACAGGGGACCACTATGGCTACACCTTC.

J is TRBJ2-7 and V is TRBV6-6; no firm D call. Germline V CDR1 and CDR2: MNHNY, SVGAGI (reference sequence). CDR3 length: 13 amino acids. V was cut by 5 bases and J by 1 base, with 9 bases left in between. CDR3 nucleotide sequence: TGTGCCAGCAGTACGACCAGGTCCTACGAGCAGTACTTC. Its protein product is CASSTTRSYEQYF.

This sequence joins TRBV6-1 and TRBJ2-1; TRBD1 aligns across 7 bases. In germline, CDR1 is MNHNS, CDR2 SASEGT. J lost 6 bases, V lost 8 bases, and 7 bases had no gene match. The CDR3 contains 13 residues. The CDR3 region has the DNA TGTGCCAGCTCCCGGGACAGCTTCAATGAGCAGTTCTTC. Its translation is CASSRDSFNEQFF.

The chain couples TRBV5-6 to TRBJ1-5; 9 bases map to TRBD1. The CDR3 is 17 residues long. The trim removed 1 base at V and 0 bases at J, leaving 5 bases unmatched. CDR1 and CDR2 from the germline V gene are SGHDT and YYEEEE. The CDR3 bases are TGTGCCAGCAGCTTGACAGGGGGCCGACTTAGCAATCAGCCCCAGCATTTT. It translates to CASSLTGGRLSNQPQHF.

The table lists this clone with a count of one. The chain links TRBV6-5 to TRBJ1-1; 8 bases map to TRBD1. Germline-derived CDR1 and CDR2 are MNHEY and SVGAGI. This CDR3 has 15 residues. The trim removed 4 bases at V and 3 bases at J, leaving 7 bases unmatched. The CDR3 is CASSSYSQGDTEAFF. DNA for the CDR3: TGTGCCAGCAGTTCGTATTCACAGGGGGACACTGAAGCTTTCTTT.

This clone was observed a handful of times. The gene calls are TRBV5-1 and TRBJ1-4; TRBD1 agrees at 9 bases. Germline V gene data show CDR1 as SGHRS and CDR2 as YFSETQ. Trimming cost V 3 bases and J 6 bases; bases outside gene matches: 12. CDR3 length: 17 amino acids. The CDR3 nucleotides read TGCGCCAGCAGCTCTGTGGGGGACAGGGAGACGGATGAAAAACTGTTTTTT. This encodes CASSSVGDRETDEKLFF.

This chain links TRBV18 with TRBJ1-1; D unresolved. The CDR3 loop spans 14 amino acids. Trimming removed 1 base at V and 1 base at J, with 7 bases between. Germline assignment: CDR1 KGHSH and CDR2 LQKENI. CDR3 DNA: TGTGCCAGCTCACCACAGTGGGCGAACACTGAAGCTTTCTTT. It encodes CASSPQWANTEAFF.

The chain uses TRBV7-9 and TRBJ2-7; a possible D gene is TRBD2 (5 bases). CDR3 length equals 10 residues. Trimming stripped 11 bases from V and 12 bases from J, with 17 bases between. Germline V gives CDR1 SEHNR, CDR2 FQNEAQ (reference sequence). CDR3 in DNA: TGTGCCGAGGAAGAGGGCCGGTGGTACTTC. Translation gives CAEEEGRWYF.

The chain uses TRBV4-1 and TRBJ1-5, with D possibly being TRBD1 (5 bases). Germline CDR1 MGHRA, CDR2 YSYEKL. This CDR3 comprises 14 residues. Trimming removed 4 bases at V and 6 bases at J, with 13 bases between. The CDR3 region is CASSPDRAGQPQHF. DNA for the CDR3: TGCGCCAGCAGCCCCGACAGAGCCGGTCAGCCCCAGCATTTT.